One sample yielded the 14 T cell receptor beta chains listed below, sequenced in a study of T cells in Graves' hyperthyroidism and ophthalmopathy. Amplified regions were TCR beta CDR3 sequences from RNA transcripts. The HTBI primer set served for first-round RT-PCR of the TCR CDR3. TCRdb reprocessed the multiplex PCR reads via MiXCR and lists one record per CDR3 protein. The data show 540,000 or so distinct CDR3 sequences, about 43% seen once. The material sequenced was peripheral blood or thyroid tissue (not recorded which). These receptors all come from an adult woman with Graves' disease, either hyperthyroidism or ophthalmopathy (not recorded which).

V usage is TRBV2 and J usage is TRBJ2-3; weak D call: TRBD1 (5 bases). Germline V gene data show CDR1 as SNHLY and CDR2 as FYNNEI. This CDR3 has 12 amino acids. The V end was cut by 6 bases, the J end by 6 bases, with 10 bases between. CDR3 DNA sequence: TGTGCCAGCAGACTAACAGGCGATACGCAGTATTTT. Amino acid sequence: CASRLTGDTQYF.

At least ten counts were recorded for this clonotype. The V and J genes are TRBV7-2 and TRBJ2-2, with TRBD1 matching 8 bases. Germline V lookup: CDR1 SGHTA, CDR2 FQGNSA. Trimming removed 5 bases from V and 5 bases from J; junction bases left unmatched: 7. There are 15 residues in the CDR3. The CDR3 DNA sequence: TGTGCCAGCAGCCTAGGGACAGGCCCTACCGGGGAGCTGTTTTTT. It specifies CASSLGTGPTGELFF.

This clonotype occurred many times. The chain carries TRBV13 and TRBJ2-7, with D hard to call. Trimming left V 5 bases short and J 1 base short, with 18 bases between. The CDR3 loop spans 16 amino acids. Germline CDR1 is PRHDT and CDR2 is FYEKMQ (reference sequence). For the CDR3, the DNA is TGTGCCAGCAGCAATAATGACGAGCTTCCGTCCTACGAGCAGTACTTC. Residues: CASSNNDELPSYEQYF.

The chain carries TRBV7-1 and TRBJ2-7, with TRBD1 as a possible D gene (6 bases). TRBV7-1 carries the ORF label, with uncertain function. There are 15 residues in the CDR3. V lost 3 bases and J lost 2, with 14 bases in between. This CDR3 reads CASSSPWTATYEQYF. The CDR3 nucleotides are TGTGCCAGCAGCTCCCCCTGGACAGCTACCTACGAGCAGTACTTC.

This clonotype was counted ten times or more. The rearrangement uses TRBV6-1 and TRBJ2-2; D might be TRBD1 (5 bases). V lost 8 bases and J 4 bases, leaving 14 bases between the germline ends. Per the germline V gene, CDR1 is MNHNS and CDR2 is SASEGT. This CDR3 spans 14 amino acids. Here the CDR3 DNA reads TGTGCCAGCGGTCCAGGGTTCGGCACCGGGGAGCTGTTTTTT. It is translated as CASGPGFGTGELFF.

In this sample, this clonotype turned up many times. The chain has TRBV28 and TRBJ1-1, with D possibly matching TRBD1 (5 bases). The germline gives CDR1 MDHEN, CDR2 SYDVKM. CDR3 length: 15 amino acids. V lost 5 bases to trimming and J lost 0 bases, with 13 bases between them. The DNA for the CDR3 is TGTGCCAGCAGTACTGTCGGGACGGTGAACACTGAAGCTTTCTTT. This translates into CASSTVGTVNTEAFF.

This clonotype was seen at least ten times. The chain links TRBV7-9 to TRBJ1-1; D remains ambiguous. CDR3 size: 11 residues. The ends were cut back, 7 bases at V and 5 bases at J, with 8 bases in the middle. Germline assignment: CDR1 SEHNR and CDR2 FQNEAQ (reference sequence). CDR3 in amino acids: CASTDFTEAFF. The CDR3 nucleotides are TGTGCCAGCACGGATTTTACTGAAGCTTTCTTT.

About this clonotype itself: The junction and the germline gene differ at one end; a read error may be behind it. The chain's CDR3 is CSASDPKGTSQPQHF. CDR3 DNA: TGTAGTGCTAGCGACCCCAAGGGAACGAGTCAGCCCCAGCATTTT. The chain recombines TRBV20-1 with TRBJ1-5; D unresolved. Germline loops: CDR1 DFQATT, CDR2 SNEGSKA (reference sequence). This CDR3 has 15 amino acids.

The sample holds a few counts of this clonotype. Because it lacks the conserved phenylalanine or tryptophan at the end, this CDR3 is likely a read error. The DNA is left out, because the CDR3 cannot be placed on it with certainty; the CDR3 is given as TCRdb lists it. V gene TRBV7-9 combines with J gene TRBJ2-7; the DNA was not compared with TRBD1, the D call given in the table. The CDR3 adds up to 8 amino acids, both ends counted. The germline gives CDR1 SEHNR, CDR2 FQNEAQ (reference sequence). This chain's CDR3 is CASSLVPG.

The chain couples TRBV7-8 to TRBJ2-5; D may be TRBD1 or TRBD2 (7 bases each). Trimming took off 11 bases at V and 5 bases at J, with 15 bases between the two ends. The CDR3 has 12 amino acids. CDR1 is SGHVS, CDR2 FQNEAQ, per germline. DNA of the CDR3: TGTGCCTCAGGGGGGGCTATCGAGACCCAGTACTTC. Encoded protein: CASGGAIETQYF. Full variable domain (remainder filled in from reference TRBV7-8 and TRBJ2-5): GAGVSQSPRYKVAKRGQDVALRCDPISGHVSLFWYQQALGQGPEFLTYFQNEAQLDKSGLPSDRFFAERPEGSVSTLKIQRTQQEDSAVYLCASGGAIETQYFGPGTRLLVL.

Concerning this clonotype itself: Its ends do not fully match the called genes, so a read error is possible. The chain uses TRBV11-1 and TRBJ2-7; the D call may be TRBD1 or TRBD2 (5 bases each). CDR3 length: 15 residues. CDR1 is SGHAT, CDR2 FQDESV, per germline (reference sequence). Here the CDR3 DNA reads TGTGCCAGCAGTTTAGGGAACCCGGGGCCCCACGAGCAGTACTTC. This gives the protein CASSLGNPGPHEQYF.

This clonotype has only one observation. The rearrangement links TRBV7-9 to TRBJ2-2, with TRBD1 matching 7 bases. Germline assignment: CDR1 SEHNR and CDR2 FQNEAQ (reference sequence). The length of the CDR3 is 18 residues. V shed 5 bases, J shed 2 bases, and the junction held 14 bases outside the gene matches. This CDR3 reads CASSPTGQAIHNTGELFF. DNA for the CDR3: TGTGCCAGCAGCCCCACCGGACAGGCAATCCATAACACCGGGGAGCTGTTTTTT.

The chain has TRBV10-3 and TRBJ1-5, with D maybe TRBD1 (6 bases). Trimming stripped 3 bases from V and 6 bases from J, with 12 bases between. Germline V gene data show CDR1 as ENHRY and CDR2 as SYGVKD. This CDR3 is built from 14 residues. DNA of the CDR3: TGTGCCATCAGTGACAGTGGGGGCGGTCAGCCCCAGCATTTT. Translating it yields CAISDSGGGQPQHF.

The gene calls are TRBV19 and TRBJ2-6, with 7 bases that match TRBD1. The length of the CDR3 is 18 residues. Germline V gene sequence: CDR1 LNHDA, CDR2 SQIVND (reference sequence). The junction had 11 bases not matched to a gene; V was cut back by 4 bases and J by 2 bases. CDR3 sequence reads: CASSTPGQPLTGANVLTF. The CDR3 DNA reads TGTGCCAGTAGTACACCGGGACAGCCCTTGACTGGGGCCAACGTCCTGACTTTC.